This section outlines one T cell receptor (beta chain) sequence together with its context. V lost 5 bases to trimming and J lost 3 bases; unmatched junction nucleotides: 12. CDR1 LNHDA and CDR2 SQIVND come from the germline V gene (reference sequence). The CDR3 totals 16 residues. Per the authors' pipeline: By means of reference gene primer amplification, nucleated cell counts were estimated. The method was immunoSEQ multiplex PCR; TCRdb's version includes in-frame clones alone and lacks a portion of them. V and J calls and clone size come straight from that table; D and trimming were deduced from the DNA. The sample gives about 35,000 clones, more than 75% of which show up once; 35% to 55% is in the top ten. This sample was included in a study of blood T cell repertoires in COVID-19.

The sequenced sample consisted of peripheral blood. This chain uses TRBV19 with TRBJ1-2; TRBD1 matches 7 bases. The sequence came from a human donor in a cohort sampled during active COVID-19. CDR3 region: CASSRTGAALYYGYTF. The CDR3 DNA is TGTGCCAGTAGTCGGACAGGCGCGGCACTATACTATGGCTACACCTTC.